The sample holds a few counts of the clone carrying this T cell receptor beta chain. The CDR3 consists of 14 residues. With 4 bases clipped from V and 8 bases from J, the junction kept 6 bases outside the gene matches. Germline CDR1 is SGHTA and CDR2 is FQGNSA. This sample was included in a study of blood T cells in healthy people across ages. A second PCR of roughly 7 to 11 cycles used a sample-barcoded 5' primer and a J-beta primer mix. Every individual sample yielded 3 million or more paired-end reads (each containing CDR3). TCRdb itself ran the 5' RACE reads through MiXCR, one entry per CDR3 protein. The sample lists approximately 490,000 distinct CDR3 sequences, nearly 25% occurring once. The sample also formed part of further work on T cells of mothers and their children. That investigation notes: Donation came from three healthy Caucasian mothers together with their six children.

This receptor was obtained from a boy between 10 and 17 years old in good health. Input material: blood. The genes are TRBV7-2 and TRBJ2-3; 10 bases line up with TRBD1. The CDR3 DNA reads as TGTGCCAGCAGCTCGACAGGGGGCGCAGCTACGCAGTATTTT. Encoded protein: CASSSTGGAATQYF.